This TCR beta chain was observed in a study of CD8 T cells in Susac syndrome (dated by TCRdb to between 2017 and 2020). For the study in its entirety: Of the Susac syndrome patients who were sequenced, five or six had clinically active disease and roughly 8 were in clinical remission. At the time of blood withdrawal, Susac syndrome patients were either therapy-naive, taking corticosteroids (with some also receiving IVIg), or on IVIg alone. Repertoire sequencing was used to test whether CD8+ T cell activation and differentiation in Susac syndrome was antigen driven. The clonality of the CD8+ T cell repertoire was compared across approximately 12 healthy donors, roughly 14 Susac syndrome patients and around 16 multiple sclerosis patients. Study-wide findings and limitations: The TCR sequencing and HLA analysis was acknowledged to have included a relatively small number of individuals. Sixteen Susac-specific public clones were identified in the total CD8+ repertoire, and four to six Susac-specific public clones were identified in the CD8+ TEMRA repertoire. Clonal expansion was observed in Susac syndrome CD8+ repertoires, with the highest expansion in CD8+ TEMRA cells and greater expansion in clinically active than in remitting patients.

Reading from cysteine to phenylalanine, the CDR3 counts 12 amino acids. Only the CDR3 DNA stays, 36 bases, in frame from base 1. Deletion took 7 bases off V and 7 bases off J, with a span of 14 bases between the germline ends. As encoded in the germline V gene (reference sequence), CDR1 is SGHNT while CDR2 is YYREEE. Peripheral blood CD8+ and CD4+ T cells from healthy donors, Susac syndrome patients and multiple sclerosis patients were profiled by high-throughput TCR beta sequencing. Recently defined diagnostic criteria for definite or probable disease were met by the Susac syndrome patients. Bulk CD8+ and CD4+ T cells were purified magnetically by negative isolation, whereas CD8+ TEMRA cells were enriched by FACS. Blood was collected in EDTA tubes and processed within 24 hours, with PBMCs isolated through density gradient centrifugation. PBMCs destined for TCR sequencing were cryopreserved in liquid nitrogen and later thawed in a 37 °C water bath. Purity of sorted or isolated CD4+, CD8+ and CD8+ TEMRA cells was at least 90%.

Comment on this clonotype: This receptor's antigen is unknown. No base quality information exists; no much larger clone differs at one position.

RNA was extracted using the RNeasy kit, and 0.5 to 1 microgram was reverse transcribed with random hexamers. The immunoSEQ multiplex PCR assay, which covers 54 Vbeta and 13 Jbeta segments, was used to amplify TCR beta CDR3 regions. To correct PCR amplification bias, a synthetic template baseline was used for both primer optimization and computational correction. On the study's bioinformatics: Reads were assigned to V, D and J genes according to IMGT and analyzed in immunoSEQ Analyzer, with only productive sequences retained. Clonality was computed as one minus Shannon entropy normalized by log2 of the number of productive unique sequences. For each patient and control, public and private clones were evaluated among the 100 most prevalent clones. Clones were defined as Susac-specific if absent from the healthy and MS cohorts, from over a thousand published viral clones and from other ImmuneACCESS disease sequences. TCRdb handled the public reads itself, with Q25 trimming in fastp and clone calling in MiXCR, and kept productive beta chains. A single entry per CDR3 protein holds the most common genes and DNA from its merged rows. These V and J calls originate from TCRdb's pipeline instead of the authors' own analysis. Recorded for this sample are around 150,000 distinct CDR3 sequences; about 95% of them occurred a single time. In total, the top ten clones hold roughly 0.2% of the sample.

The chain couples TRBV5-4 to TRBJ1-2; the D gene lacks a confident call. This receptor was identified in a human donor with Susac syndrome. The sample was CD8+ T cells from PBMCs. The nucleotide sequence is TGTGCCAGCCGCGAAGGGTACGGTGGCTACACCTTC. It translates to CASREGYGGYTF.